This TCR beta chain is from a study of T cell responses to AZD1222 COVID-19 vaccine. Findings of the study overall: Reports indicate that nearly half of spike-specific TCRs are directed at unmutated variant regions. The study sampled repertoires only after the peak T cell response. An increase in Spike-specific TCR breadth and depth was observed after two AZD1222 doses.

The CDR3 is made up of 17 amino acids. Germline assignment: CDR1 SGHRS and CDR2 YFSETQ. V was clipped by 2 bases and J by 0 bases, with 14 bases between them. About this clone itself: Its antigen is not identified.

Data came from immunoSEQ multiplex PCR; TCRdb stores just in-frame clones and leaves some out. The sample contains about 190,000 clones, over 85% of which appear only once. The chain employs TRBV5-1 and TRBJ2-2; TRBD1 or TRBD2 may be the D gene (5 bases each). This receptor was obtained from an adult who received the MenACWY meningococcal vaccine as a control. This specimen consisted of peripheral blood, obtained 28 days after the second dose of the MenACWY control vaccine. The CDR3 is CASSFSRGLTNTGELFF. The CDR3 region has the DNA TGCGCCAGCAGCTTTAGTCGGGGCTTAACGAACACCGGGGAGCTGTTTTTT.